This TCR beta chain was retrieved from a study of Graves' ophthalmopathy and Graves' hyperthyroidism (dated by TCRdb to the late 2010s). Broadly, across the study: Peripheral blood was collected before any treatment was given, at the time of initial diagnosis. To explore V-J signatures that distinguish ophthalmopathy from hyperthyroidism, a discovery set of 100 patients was enrolled, made up of around 44 with ophthalmopathy and roughly 55 with stable hyperthyroidism. Once sampling was done, hyperthyroidism patients were given methimazole at a starting dose of 30 mg daily, while ophthalmopathy patients were given high-dose intravenous methylprednisolone. In total, approximately 130 blood samples were TCR-sequenced: 40 to 45 ophthalmopathy, over 70 hyperthyroidism and about 17 hyperthyroidism-to-ophthalmopathy patients. An independent validation cohort was composed of approximately 19 hyperthyroidism patients and 17 patients who later progressed from hyperthyroidism to ophthalmopathy. T-cell repertoires of thyroid tissue and blood were compared in over 5 hyperthyroidism patients. The study used signatures of the TCR beta repertoire to tell Graves' ophthalmopathy apart from Graves' hyperthyroidism and to predict which patients would progress to ophthalmopathy. The research as a whole found: No statistical method was used to set the sample size in advance, and the investigators knew which group each participant was assigned to. In validation, the model predicted ophthalmopathy progression with about 71% sensitivity and around 72% specificity; 12 predicted patients were CT-confirmed with GO in a median of 6.5 months. In cross-validation, the 13-signature model distinguished ophthalmopathy from stable hyperthyroidism with around 86% sensitivity and about 81% specificity, while in the test set the corresponding values were about 80% and 75%. Among expanded thyroid clonotypes with frequency above 0.001, most also showed up in blood, which suggests that blood repertoires may reflect the thyroid immune response.

For repertoire sequencing, TCR beta CDR3 regions were amplified from RNA transcripts. The first round of RT-PCR was done with HTBI primers and the Qiagen OneStep RT-PCR kit, and was followed by a second round of multiplex PCR, then size selection and purification. Libraries were sequenced on an Illumina HiSeq2000 using paired-end 100 bp reads. The paper's data handling went like this. SOAPnuke was used to process the reads, removing any read that contained adapters or uncalled bases, had a mean Phred below 15, or lacked an exact match to the constant primer or identifier. COPE v1.2.5 was used to merge high-quality paired reads. Each unique nucleotide sequence was defined as a clonotype, and clonotypes were aligned to IMGT TRB V, D and J references with MiTCR v1.1. The analysis was limited to V-J combinations with a frequency above 0.0001, which together covered around 99% of the repertoires. A TCR clonal expansion and chaos score per V-J combination was defined as the ratio of F50 clonal expansion to chaos observed in the TCRdist matrix. Welch's t-statistics and random forest were used to narrow the features down to approximately twelve V-J combinations, which were then fed into a naive Bayes classifier. Thyroid-blood repertoire similarity was quantified with the Morisita-Horn index. Starting from the raw public reads, TCRdb applied fastp trimming at Q25, assembled clones with MiXCR and retained in-frame beta chains. Records with the same CDR3 protein are collapsed into one entry carrying the most frequent genes and DNA. TCRdb's processing, not the authors' own work, is the source of the V and J calls. The sample table lists about 740,000 distinct CDR3 sequences, 35% to 50% of them with a count of one. The ten largest clones capture roughly 46% of the sample.

Patients with ophthalmopathy had moderately to severely active disease, with a Clinical Activity Score of 3 or more, a NOSPECS grade of 4 or more, and a disease duration of less than 3 months. Patients with other autoimmune diseases, uncontrolled infections, pregnancy or lactation were excluded. Clinical symptoms, serum thyroxine, TRAb, thyroid ultrasound and orbital computed tomography were used for diagnosis. PBMCs were isolated from roughly 10 ml of fresh peripheral blood by Ficoll-Paque density gradient centrifugation. Total RNA was extracted using Trizol reagent, and RNA quality was checked on an Agilent 2100 Bioanalyzer. CDR3 length: 13 amino acids, cysteine to phenylalanine. The DNA shown is the 39-base CDR3, in frame from base 1. According to the germline V gene, CDR1 reads SGHAT and CDR2 reads FQNNGV. With respect to this clonotype: Its antigen remains unidentified. This may come from a read error, since a much larger clone is one base off.

The receptor was derived from an adult man with Graves' ophthalmopathy. The rearrangement joined TRBV11-2 to TRBJ2-5; TRBD2 might be the D gene, on 6 matching bases. Material for sequencing was peripheral blood. The CDR3 in this case is CANSFGRQETQYF. The nucleotide sequence is given as TGTGCCAACAGCTTCGGGAGACAAGAGACCCAGTACTTC.